The 20 T cell receptor beta chains in this list originate from one sample, sequenced in a study of blood T cell repertoires in COVID-19. This table comes from immunoSEQ multiplex PCR, and its TCRdb copy is limited to in-frame clones, with some not included. The table records more than 100,000 clones, approximately 88% of them present only once. Material: peripheral blood. The receptors originated from a woman of 80 years or more with acute or convalescent COVID-19.

This rearrangement joins TRBV4-3 to TRBJ2-7; 10 nucleotides align to TRBD1. CDR1 and CDR2 (germline): LGHNA, YSLEER. The CDR3 sequence is 14 residues long. V shed 4 bases and J 2 bases; nucleotides not matched to a gene: 2. CDR3 bases: TGCGCCAGCAGCCGGGACAGGGGCCCCTACGAGCAGTACTTC. This gives the protein CASSRDRGPYEQYF.

This chain joins TRBV7-2 and TRBJ1-3; TRBD1 is a possible D gene (5 bases). V was pared by 1 base and J by 0 bases, with 10 bases between. There are 16 residues in the CDR3. CDR1 SGHTA and CDR2 FQGNSA come from the germline V gene. The CDR3: CASSLETAASGNTIYF. In DNA, the CDR3 is TGTGCCAGCAGCTTAGAGACAGCAGCCTCTGGAAACACCATATATTTT.

The J gene is TRBJ1-1, the V gene TRBV7-2, with 7 positions matching TRBD1. V was clipped by 0 bases and J by 6 bases; unmatched bases: 1. The length of the CDR3 is 13 residues. Germline V gene data show CDR1 as SGHTA and CDR2 as FQGNSA. The CDR3 bases are TGTGCCAGCAGCTTAGCAACAGGGGCTGAAGCTTTCTTT. Its translation: CASSLATGAEAFF.

This chain connects TRBV19 to TRBJ1-2; D is unclear. Trimming removed 9 bases at V and 4 bases at J, with 12 bases between. The germline gives CDR1 LNHDA, CDR2 SQIVND (reference sequence). CDR3 length: 12 residues. The CDR3, as DNA: TGTGCCAGGAATACAGCCACCTATGGCTACACCTTC. As protein: CARNTATYGYTF. Full variable domain (outside the CDR3, taken from reference TRBV19 and TRBJ1-2): DGGITQSPKYLFRKEGQNVTLSCEQNLNHDAMYWYRQDPGQGLRLIYYSQIVNDFQKGDIAEGYSVSREKKESFPLTVTSAQKNPTAFYLCARNTATYGYTFGSGTRLTVV.

V usage is TRBV19 and J usage is TRBJ2-1; 9 bases match TRBD2. Germline assignment: CDR1 LNHDA and CDR2 SQIVND (reference sequence). J lost 0 bases, V lost 6 bases, and 15 bases had no gene match. There are 19 residues in the CDR3. The CDR3 loop reads CASRVWVAGVGSSYNEQFF. CDR3 sequence (DNA): TGTGCCAGTAGGGTTTGGGTAGCGGGAGTCGGGAGCTCCTACAATGAGCAGTTCTTC.

V gene TRBV5-4 combines with J gene TRBJ2-2, with 10 bases identical to TRBD2. V lost 0 bases, J lost 1 base, and 3 bases stayed unmatched. The CDR3 is 17 residues long. Germline values: CDR1 SGHNT, CDR2 YYREEE (reference sequence). Written as DNA, the CDR3 is TGTGCCAGCAGCTTGGGTCTAGCGGGGGTGAACACCGGGGAGCTGTTTTTT. Amino acid sequence: CASSLGLAGVNTGELFF.

This sequence joins TRBV7-9 and TRBJ2-3; 7 bases agree with TRBD1. Germline CDR1 reads SEHNR; CDR2 reads FQNEAQ (reference sequence). Trimming removed 5 bases from V and 3 bases from J; junction bases left unmatched: 11. This CDR3 region has 16 residues. As DNA, the CDR3 is TGTGCCAGCAGCCACATGAGGGGCAGGGGGACAGATACGCAGTATTTT. Residues: CASSHMRGRGTDTQYF.

This rearrangement joins TRBV4-1 to TRBJ2-3, with TRBD2 matching over 14 bases. This CDR3 has 19 residues. V lost 1 base, J lost 1 base, and 7 bases stayed unmatched. Germline CDR1 reads MGHRA; CDR2 reads YSYEKL. In nucleotides, the CDR3 is TGCGCCAGCAGCCAAGGTGGGACTAGCGGGGGACGGGGCACAGATACGCAGTATTTT. It yields the protein CASSQGGTSGGRGTDTQYF.

The chain links TRBV2 to TRBJ1-5; TRBD1 agrees at 7 bases. The CDR3 length is 14 residues. Trimming at V came to 4 bases and at J to 7 bases, leaving 7 bases not matched to a gene. Germline values: CDR1 SNHLY, CDR2 FYNNEI. The CDR3: CASSVTGLGQPQHF. The CDR3 DNA follows: TGTGCCAGCAGTGTGACAGGGTTAGGCCAGCCCCAGCATTTT.

J is TRBJ2-1 and V is TRBV7-2, with D perhaps TRBD1 (5 bases). CDR3 size: 13 residues. Germline CDR1 reads SGHTA; CDR2 reads FQGNSA. Deletions cut 1 base from V and 9 bases from J, with 10 bases between. The CDR3 here is CASSLEGRGEQFF. Written as DNA, the CDR3 is TGTGCCAGCAGCTTAGAGGGAAGGGGTGAGCAGTTCTTC.

The rearrangement uses TRBV6-2 or TRBV6-3 and TRBJ1-5; D remains ambiguous. Trimming took 4 bases from V and 3 from J, leaving 16 bases between them. Germline assignment: CDR1 MNHEY and CDR2 SVGEGT. The CDR3 loop spans 16 amino acids. The CDR3 sequence is CASSSNTPTLNQPQHF. As DNA, the CDR3 is TGTGCCAGCAGTTCAAATACACCAACCCTCAATCAGCCCCAGCATTTT.

This clone was observed once. CDR3 residues: CASSLAGGGNTIYF. DNA of the CDR3: TGTGCCAGCAGCTTGGCGGGGGGCGGAAACACCATATATTTT. The V and J genes are TRBV5-4 and TRBJ1-3; D is possibly TRBD1 (6 bases). From germline, CDR1 is SGHNT and CDR2 YYREEE (reference sequence). V was shortened by 0 bases and J by 4 bases, with 8 bases between the two germline ends. The length of the CDR3 is 14 residues.

The V gene is TRBV6-5, the J gene TRBJ1-6, with 8 positions matching TRBD1. Germline V gene data show CDR1 as MNHEY and CDR2 as SVGAGI. The CDR3 extends over 16 amino acids. V was pared by 0 bases and J by 10 bases, with 8 bases of the junction left unmatched. The CDR3 region has the DNA TGTGCCAGCAGTTACTCGAGGCTTAACAGGGGGTCACCCCTCCACTTT. This sequence encodes CASSYSRLNRGSPLHF.

The genes are TRBV29-1 and TRBJ1-1, with D perhaps matching TRBD1 (5 bases). V was trimmed by 7 bases and J by 7 bases, leaving 22 bases between them. Germline-derived CDR1 and CDR2 are SQVTM and ANQGSEA. This CDR3 has 14 residues. CDR3 amino acids: CSAAGGGSHNEAFF. The CDR3 bases are TGCAGCGCCGCGGGGGGTGGTTCCCACAATGAAGCTTTCTTT.

This rearrangement joins TRBV5-1 to TRBJ2-7; 10 bases match TRBD1. V lost 3 bases, J lost 6 bases, and 9 bases stayed unmatched. The CDR3 extends over 15 amino acids. Germline values: CDR1 SGHRS, CDR2 YFSETQ. The CDR3 DNA follows: TGCGCCAGCAGCTCCCGGGACAGGGGCTCGTCCGAGCAGTACTTC. Its protein is CASSSRDRGSSEQYF.

This chain joins TRBV6-5 and TRBJ2-7; 11 nucleotides match TRBD2. The CDR3 totals 13 residues. J gave up 9 bases and V 6 bases, and 7 bases lay outside the gene matches. Germline-derived CDR1 and CDR2 are MNHEY and SVGAGI. DNA of the CDR3: TGTGCCAGCAGATTGACTAGCGGGGCGGTGCAGTACTTC. Its translation is CASRLTSGAVQYF.

V is TRBV25-1 and J is TRBJ2-7; tentatively, D is TRBD1 (6 bases). This CDR3 spans 14 amino acids. Trimming removed 3 bases from V and 7 bases from J, with 16 bases in between. CDR1 is MGHDK and CDR2 is SYGVNS in the germline V gene. The CDR3 reads CASSEPTQGKEQYF. CDR3 coding DNA: TGTGCCAGCAGTGAGCCCACGCAGGGGAAGGAGCAGTACTTC.

This clone has only one observation. The chain uses TRBV9 and TRBJ2-2; D is unclear. In germline, CDR1 is SGDLS, CDR2 YYNGEE. Trimming removed 4 bases at V and 1 base at J, with 11 bases between. The CDR3 sequence is 15 residues long. CDR3: CASSPQDKNTGELFF. The CDR3 region has the DNA TGTGCCAGCAGCCCCCAAGACAAGAACACCGGGGAGCTGTTTTTT.

The gene calls are TRBV5-1 and TRBJ1-3; D remains ambiguous. The CDR3 extends over 14 amino acids. V was shortened by 2 bases and J by 0 bases, with 6 bases between the two germline ends. Looked up from germline, CDR1 is SGHRS and CDR2 is YFSETQ. The CDR3 spells CASSLEGSGNTIYF. The CDR3, as DNA: TGCGCCAGCAGCTTAGAGGGCTCTGGAAACACCATATATTTT. The full variable domain, rest sourced from reference TRBV5-1 and TRBJ1-3, is KAGVTQTPRYLIKTRGQQVTLSCSPISGHRSVSWYQQTPGQGLQFLFEYFSETQRNKGNFPGRFSGRQFSNSRSEMNVSTLELGDSALYLCASSLEGSGNTIYFGEGSWLTVV.

This clone is a singleton in its sample. This rearrangement joins TRBV15 to TRBJ2-7, with TRBD2 matching over 7 bases. The germline V gene has CDR1 LNHNV and CDR2 YYDKDF (reference sequence). This CDR3 spans 16 amino acids. Trimming cost V 5 bases and J 3 bases; bases outside gene matches: 13. The CDR3 DNA reads TGTGCCACCAGCCGACGATGGGCTAGCGGCCGCTACGAGCAGTACTTC. It translates to CATSRRWASGRYEQYF.